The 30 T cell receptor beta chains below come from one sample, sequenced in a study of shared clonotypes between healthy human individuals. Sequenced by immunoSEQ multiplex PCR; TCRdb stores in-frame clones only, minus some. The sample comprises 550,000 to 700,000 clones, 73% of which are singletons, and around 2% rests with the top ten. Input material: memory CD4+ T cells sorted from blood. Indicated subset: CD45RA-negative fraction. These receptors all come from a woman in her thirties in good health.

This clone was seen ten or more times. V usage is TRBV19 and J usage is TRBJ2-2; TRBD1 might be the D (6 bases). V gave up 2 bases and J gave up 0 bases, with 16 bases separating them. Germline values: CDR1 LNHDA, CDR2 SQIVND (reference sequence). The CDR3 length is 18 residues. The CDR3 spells CASSIRMGWGPNTGELFF. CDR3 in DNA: TGTGCCAGTAGTATAAGGATGGGGTGGGGGCCGAACACCGGGGAGCTGTTTTTT.

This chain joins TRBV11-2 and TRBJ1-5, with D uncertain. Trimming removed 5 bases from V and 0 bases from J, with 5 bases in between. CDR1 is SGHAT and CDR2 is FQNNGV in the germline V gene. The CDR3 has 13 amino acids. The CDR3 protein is CASSLISNQPQHF. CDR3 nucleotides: TGTGCCAGCAGCCTAATTAGCAATCAGCCCCAGCATTTT.

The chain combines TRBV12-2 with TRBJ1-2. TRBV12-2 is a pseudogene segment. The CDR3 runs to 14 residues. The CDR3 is CASRLGGTSYGYTF. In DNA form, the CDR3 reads TGTGCAAGTCGCTTAGGGGGGACCAGCTATGGCTACACCTTC.

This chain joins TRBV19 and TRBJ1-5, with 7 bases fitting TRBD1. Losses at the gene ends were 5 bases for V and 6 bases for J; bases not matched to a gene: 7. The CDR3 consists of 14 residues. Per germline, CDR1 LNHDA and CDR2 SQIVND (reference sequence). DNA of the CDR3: TGTGCCAGTAGTGACAGGGCGAGGGGTCAGCCCCAGCATTTT. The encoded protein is CASSDRARGQPQHF.

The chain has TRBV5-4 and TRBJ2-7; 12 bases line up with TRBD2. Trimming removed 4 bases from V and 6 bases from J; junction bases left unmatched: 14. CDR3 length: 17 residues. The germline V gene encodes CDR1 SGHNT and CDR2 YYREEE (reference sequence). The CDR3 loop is CASSGMSLAGGPAEQYF. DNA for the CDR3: TGTGCCAGCAGCGGGATGTCCCTAGCGGGAGGGCCGGCCGAGCAGTACTTC.

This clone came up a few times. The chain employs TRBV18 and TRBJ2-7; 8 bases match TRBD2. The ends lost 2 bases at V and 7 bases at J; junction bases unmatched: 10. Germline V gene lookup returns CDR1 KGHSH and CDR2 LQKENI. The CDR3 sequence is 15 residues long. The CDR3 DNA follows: TGTGCCAGCTCACCAGGGAGCGGGAGAATAGGAGAGCAGTACTTC. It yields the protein CASSPGSGRIGEQYF. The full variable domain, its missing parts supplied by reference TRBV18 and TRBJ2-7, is NAGVMQNPRHLVRRRGQEARLRCSPMKGHSHVYWYRQLPEEGLKFMVYLQKENIIDESGMPKERFSAEFPKEGPSILRIQQVVRGDSAAYFCASSPGSGRIGEQYFGPGTRLTVT.

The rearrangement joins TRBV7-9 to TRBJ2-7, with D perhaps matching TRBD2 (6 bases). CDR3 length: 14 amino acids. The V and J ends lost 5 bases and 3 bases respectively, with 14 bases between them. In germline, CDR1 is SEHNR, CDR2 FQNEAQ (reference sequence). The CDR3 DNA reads TGTGCCAGCAGCAGGGAGGAGGGACTCTACGAGCAGTACTTC. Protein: CASSREEGLYEQYF.

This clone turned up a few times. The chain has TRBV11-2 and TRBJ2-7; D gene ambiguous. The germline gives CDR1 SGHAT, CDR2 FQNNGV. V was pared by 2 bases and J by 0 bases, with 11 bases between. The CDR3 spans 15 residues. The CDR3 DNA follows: TGTGCCAGCAGCTTACAGTCGGCCACCTCCTACGAGCAGTACTTC. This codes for CASSLQSATSYEQYF. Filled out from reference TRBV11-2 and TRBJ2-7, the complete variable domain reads EAGVAQSPRYKIIEKRQSVAFWCNPISGHATLYWYQQILGQGPKLLIQFQNNGVVDDSQLPKDRFSAERLKGVDSTLKIQPAKLEDSAVYLCASSLQSATSYEQYFGPGTRLTVT.

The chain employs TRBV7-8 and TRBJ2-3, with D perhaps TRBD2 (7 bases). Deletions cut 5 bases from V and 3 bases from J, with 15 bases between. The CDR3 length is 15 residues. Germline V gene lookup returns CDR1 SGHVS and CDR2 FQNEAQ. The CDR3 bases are TGTGCCAGCAGCCCGCGGGAGAGGGGGACAGATACGCAGTATTTT. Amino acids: CASSPRERGTDTQYF.

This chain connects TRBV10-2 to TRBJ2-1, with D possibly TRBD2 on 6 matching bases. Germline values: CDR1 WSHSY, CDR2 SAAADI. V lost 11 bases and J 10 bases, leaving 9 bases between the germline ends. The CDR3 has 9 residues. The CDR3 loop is CACGLEQFF. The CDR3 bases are TGCGCCTGCGGACTAGAGCAGTTCTTC.

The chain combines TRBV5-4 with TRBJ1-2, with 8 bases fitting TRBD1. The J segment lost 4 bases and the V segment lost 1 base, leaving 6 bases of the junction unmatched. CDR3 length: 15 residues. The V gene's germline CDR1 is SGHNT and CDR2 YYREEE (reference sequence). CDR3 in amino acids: CASSLSGGYGYGYTF. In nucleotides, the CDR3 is TGTGCCAGCAGCTTGTCAGGGGGCTATGGCTATGGCTACACCTTC.

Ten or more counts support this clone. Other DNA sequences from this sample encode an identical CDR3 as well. The CDR3 region has the DNA TGCGCCAGCAGCTCCGGGACAGGGGGCACTGAAGCTTTCTTT. Translation gives CASSSGTGGTEAFF. The genes are TRBV5-1 and TRBJ1-1; 11 bases are a match to TRBD1. Per the germline V gene, CDR1 is SGHRS and CDR2 is YFSETQ. V lost 3 bases and J lost 4; bases outside the gene matches: 2. The CDR3 spans 14 residues.

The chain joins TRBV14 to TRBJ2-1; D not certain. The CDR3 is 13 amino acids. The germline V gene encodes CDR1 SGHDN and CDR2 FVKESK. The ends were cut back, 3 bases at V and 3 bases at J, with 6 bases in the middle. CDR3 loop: CASSHDYYNEQFF. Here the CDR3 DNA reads TGTGCCAGCAGCCACGATTACTACAATGAGCAGTTCTTC. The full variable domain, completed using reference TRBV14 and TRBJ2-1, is EAGVTQFPSHSVIEKGQTVTLRCDPISGHDNLYWYRRVMGKEIKFLLHFVKESKQDESGMPNNRFLAERTGGTYSTLKVQPAELEDSGVYFCASSHDYYNEQFFGPGTRLTVL.

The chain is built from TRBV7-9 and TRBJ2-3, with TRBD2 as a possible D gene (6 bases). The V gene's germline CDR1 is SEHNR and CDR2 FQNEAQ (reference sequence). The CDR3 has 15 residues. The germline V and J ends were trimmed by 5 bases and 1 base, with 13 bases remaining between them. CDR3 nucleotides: TGTGCCAGCAGCGGTCTAGGGGAGGGCACAGATACGCAGTATTTT. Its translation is CASSGLGEGTDTQYF.

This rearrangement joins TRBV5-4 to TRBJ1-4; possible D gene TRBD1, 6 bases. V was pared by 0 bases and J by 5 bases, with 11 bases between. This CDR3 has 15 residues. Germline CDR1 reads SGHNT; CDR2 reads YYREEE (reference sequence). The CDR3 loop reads CASSLGRQGNEKLFF. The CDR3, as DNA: TGTGCCAGCAGCTTGGGGCGCCAGGGGAATGAAAAACTGTTTTTT.

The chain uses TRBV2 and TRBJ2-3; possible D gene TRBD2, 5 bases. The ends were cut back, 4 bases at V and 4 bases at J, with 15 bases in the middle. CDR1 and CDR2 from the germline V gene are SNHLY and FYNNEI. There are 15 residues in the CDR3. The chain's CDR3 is CASSVMTLRADTQYF. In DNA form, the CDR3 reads TGTGCCAGCAGTGTAATGACATTGAGGGCAGATACGCAGTATTTT.

DNA for the CDR3: TGTGCCAGCATCCCTACAGGGGGGGGTGAGCAGTTCTTC. Translated, it gives CASIPTGGGEQFF. This chain joins TRBV28 and TRBJ2-1, with D perhaps matching TRBD1 (8 bases). The CDR3 runs 13 residues. V lost 7 bases, J lost 9 bases, and 16 bases lay in between. Germline CDR1 MDHEN, CDR2 SYDVKM.

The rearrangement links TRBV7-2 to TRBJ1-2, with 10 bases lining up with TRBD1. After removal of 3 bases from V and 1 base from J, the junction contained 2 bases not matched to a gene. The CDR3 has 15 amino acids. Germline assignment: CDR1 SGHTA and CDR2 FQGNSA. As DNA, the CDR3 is TGTGCCAGCAGCTTCAGGACAGGGGGTAACTATGGCTACACCTTC. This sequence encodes CASSFRTGGNYGYTF.

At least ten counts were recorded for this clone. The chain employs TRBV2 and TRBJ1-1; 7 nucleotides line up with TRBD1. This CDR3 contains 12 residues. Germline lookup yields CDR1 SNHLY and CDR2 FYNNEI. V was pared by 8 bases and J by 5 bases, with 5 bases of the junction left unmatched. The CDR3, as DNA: TGTGCCAGCCAGACAGGGAGGACTGAAGCTTTCTTT. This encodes CASQTGRTEAFF.

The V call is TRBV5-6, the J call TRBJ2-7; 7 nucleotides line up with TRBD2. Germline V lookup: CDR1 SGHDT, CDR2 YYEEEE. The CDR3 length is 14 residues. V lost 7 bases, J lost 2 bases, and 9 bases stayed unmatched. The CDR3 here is CASQATGTTYEQYF. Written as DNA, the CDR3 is TGTGCCAGCCAAGCGACCGGGACTACCTACGAGCAGTACTTC.

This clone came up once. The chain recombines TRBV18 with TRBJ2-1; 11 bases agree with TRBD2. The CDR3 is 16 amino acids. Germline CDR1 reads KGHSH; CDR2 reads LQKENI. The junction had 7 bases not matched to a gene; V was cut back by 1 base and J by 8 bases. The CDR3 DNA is TGTGCCAGCTCACCACGGCTAGCGGGAGGATATGATGAGCAGTTCTTC. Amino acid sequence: CASSPRLAGGYDEQFF.

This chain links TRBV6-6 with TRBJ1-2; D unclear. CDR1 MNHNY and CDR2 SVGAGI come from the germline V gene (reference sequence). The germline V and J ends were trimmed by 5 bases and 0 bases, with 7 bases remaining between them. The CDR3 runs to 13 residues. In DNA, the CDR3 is TGTGCCAGCAGTCTCGGATCTAACTATGGCTACACCTTC. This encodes CASSLGSNYGYTF.

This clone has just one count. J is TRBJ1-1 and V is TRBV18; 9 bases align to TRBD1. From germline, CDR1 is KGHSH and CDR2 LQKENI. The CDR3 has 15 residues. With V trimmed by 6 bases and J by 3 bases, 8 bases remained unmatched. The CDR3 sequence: CASSSYRGLDTEAFF. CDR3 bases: TGTGCCAGCTCGTCATACAGGGGGCTTGACACTGAAGCTTTCTTT.

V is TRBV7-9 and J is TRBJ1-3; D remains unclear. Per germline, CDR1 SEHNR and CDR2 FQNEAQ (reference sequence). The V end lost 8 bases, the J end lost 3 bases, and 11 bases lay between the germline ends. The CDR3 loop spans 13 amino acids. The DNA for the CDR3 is TGTGCCAGCCATAAAAATATTGGAAACACCATATATTTT. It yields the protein CASHKNIGNTIYF.

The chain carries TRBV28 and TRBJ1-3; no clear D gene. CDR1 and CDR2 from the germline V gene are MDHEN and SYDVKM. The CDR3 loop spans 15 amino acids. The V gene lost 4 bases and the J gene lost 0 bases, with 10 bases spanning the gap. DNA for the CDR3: TGTGCCAGCAGTTCCCCAGCTACCTCTGGAAACACCATATATTTT. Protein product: CASSSPATSGNTIYF.

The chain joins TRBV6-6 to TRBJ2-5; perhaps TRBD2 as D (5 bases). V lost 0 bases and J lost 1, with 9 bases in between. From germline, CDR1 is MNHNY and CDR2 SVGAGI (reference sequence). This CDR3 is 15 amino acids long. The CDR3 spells CASSYSTTFQETQYF. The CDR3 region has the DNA TGTGCCAGCAGTTACTCGACTACCTTCCAAGAGACCCAGTACTTC.

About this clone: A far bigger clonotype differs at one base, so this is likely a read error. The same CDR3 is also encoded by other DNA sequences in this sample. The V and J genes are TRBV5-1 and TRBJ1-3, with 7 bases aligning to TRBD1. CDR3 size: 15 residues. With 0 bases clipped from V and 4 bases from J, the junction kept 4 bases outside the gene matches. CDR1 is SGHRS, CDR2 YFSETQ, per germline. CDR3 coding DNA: TGCGCCAGCAGCTTGGGGGACAGAGACGGAAACACCATATATTTT. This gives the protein CASSLGDRDGNTIYF.

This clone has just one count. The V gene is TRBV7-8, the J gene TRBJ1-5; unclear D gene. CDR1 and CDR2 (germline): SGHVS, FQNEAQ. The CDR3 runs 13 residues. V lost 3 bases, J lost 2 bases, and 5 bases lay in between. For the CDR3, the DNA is TGTGCCAGCAGCTTCAGCGGCAATCAGCCCCAGCATTTT. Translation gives CASSFSGNQPQHF.

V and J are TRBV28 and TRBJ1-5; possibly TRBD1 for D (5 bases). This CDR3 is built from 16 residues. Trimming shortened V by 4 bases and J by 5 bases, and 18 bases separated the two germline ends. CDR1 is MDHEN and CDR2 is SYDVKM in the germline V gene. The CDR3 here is CASSYSWGKFDQPQHF. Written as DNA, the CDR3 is TGTGCCAGCAGTTACTCCTGGGGGAAATTTGATCAGCCCCAGCATTTT.

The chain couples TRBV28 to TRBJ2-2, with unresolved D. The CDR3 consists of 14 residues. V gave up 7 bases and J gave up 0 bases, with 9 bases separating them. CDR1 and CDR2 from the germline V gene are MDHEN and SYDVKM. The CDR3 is CASIGQTNTGELFF. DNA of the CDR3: TGTGCCAGCATAGGGCAGACGAACACCGGGGAGCTGTTTTTT.